This T cell receptor beta chain comes out of a study of shared clonotypes between healthy human individuals. Measured with immunoSEQ multiplex PCR; TCRdb has only the in-frame clones, and not every one. The table has about 600,000 clones, roughly 97% seen once. Study-wide results and limits: Relative to clonotypes present in all four donors, those not shared had lower generation probabilities. Clonotype sharing levels among donors were expected to vary with sequencing depth.

Comment on this clone: Its antigen is not known. This sample includes further DNA sequences coding for the same CDR3.

The length of the CDR3 is 14 residues. Losses at the gene ends were 6 bases for V and 5 bases for J; bases not matched to a gene: 3. Germline V gives CDR1 MNHEY, CDR2 SMNVEV (reference sequence). Division of CD4+ cells produced a CD45RA+ naive subset and a CD45RA-negative memory subset. V and J are TRBV27 and TRBJ2-1; TRBD2 aligns across 11 bases. This clonotype originated in a woman in her twenties or thirties in good health. The sample taken for sequencing was naive CD4+ T cells sorted from blood. Subset specified: CD45RA+ positively selected. This CDR3 reads CASSSGLADNEQFF. The DNA for the CDR3 is TGTGCCAGCAGCTCGGGACTAGCGGACAATGAGCAGTTCTTC.